This TCR beta chain emerged from a study of blood T cell repertoires in COVID-19. Study overall: Acute and convalescent COVID-19 specimens originated in the United States, Italy and Spain. Sources were T cells, B-cell-depleted T cells, or PBMCs; the material itself was cDNA or gDNA.

Germline V gives CDR1 SGDLS, CDR2 YYNGEE. The CDR3 is 17 amino acids. The V end was cut by 0 bases, the J end by 1 base, with 16 bases between. Original methodology: Estimated nucleated cell counts came from reference gene primer amplification. TCRdb keeps only in-frame clones here, not all; method: immunoSEQ multiplex PCR. D and trimming come from the DNA, and the V and J calls and clone size come from that table. The sample contains just over 150,000 clones, around 91% of which appear only once. V is TRBV9 and J is TRBJ1-1; a possible D gene is TRBD1 (6 bases). The sequence derives from a woman aged 40 to 49 with acute or convalescent COVID-19. The material sequenced was peripheral blood. The CDR3 coding sequence is TGTGCCAGCAGCGTAGACAGGGTTGAGTTCTGGAACACTGAAGCTTTCTTT. It codes for CASSVDRVEFWNTEAFF.